This passage covers 25 T cell receptor beta chains from one sample sequenced in a study of blood T cell repertoires in COVID-19. The repertoire was sequenced with immunoSEQ multiplex PCR; TCRdb's copy has only in-frame clones and lacks some. The sample consists of 350,000 or so clones, 89% of them appearing once. Sequenced: peripheral blood. The source is a woman in her sixties or seventies with COVID-19, enrolled during active disease.

The J gene is TRBJ2-1, the V gene TRBV2, with 7 positions matching TRBD1. CDR1 is SNHLY and CDR2 is FYNNEI in the germline V gene. This CDR3 spans 18 amino acids. J lost 6 bases, V lost 5 bases, and 19 bases had no gene match. CDR3 DNA: TGTGCCAGCAGTACCCGGACAGGTTACGGATTATGGGGCAATGAGCAGTTCTTC. Translating gives CASSTRTGYGLWGNEQFF.

This clone was observed a single time. The genes are TRBV6-5 and TRBJ1-6; tentative D call: TRBD1 (5 bases). Trimming left V 5 bases short and J 7 bases short, with 15 bases between. This CDR3 has 15 residues. Germline CDR1 reads MNHEY; CDR2 reads SVGAGI. The CDR3 sequence is CASSLGLGGNSPLHF. CDR3 DNA: TGTGCCAGCAGTCTCGGTCTTGGGGGGAATTCACCCCTCCACTTT.

The chain joins TRBV29-1 to TRBJ1-1; tentative D call: TRBD1 (6 bases). The V end was cut by 4 bases, the J end by 5 bases, with 20 bases between. The CDR3 runs to 15 residues. Germline lookup yields CDR1 SQVTM and CDR2 ANQGSEA. CDR3 sequence: CSVGGSRGLDTEAFF. DNA of the CDR3: TGCAGCGTTGGAGGTAGCAGGGGTCTCGATACTGAAGCTTTCTTT.

This clone showed up just a few times. The rearrangement joins TRBV19 to TRBJ1-2; 10 bases map to TRBD1. The junction had 7 bases not matched to a gene; V was cut back by 9 bases and J by 3 bases. The CDR3 has 14 residues. Germline values: CDR1 LNHDA, CDR2 SQIVND (reference sequence). The CDR3 DNA reads as TGTGCCAGCTTTGGGACAGGGGCTCACTATGGCTACACCTTC. Encoded protein: CASFGTGAHYGYTF.

This chain connects TRBV28 to TRBJ2-2; tentatively, D is TRBD2 (6 bases). V gave up 4 bases and J gave up 1 base, with 13 bases separating them. The CDR3 sequence is 16 residues long. CDR1 MDHEN and CDR2 SYDVKM come from the germline V gene. In DNA, the CDR3 is TGTGCCAGCAGTTATCGGGGGTCGTGGAACACCGGGGAGCTGTTTTTT. Translation: CASSYRGSWNTGELFF.

CDR3 residues: CASSLVIGGKDEQFF. The DNA for the CDR3 is TGCGCCAGCAGCTTGGTGATAGGGGGCAAGGATGAGCAGTTCTTC. This chain connects TRBV5-1 to TRBJ2-1, with 7 bases lining up with TRBD1. This CDR3 is built from 15 residues. The junction had 8 bases not matched to a gene; V was cut back by 0 bases and J by 8 bases. Germline V gene lookup returns CDR1 SGHRS and CDR2 YFSETQ.

The DNA for the CDR3 is TGTGCCAGCAGCAAATCAGGTAGAAAATCTGAAGCTTTCTTT. Translated, it gives CASSKSGRKSEAFF. The chain has TRBV21-1 and TRBJ1-1; whether TRBD1, the table's D call, matches the DNA was not checked. TRBV21-1 is designated a pseudogene. This CDR3 has 14 residues.

This sequence joins TRBV30 and TRBJ1-1; D is unresolved. Between the trimmed V and J ends, which lost 6 bases and 3 bases, there was a span of 5 bases. The CDR3 loop spans 10 amino acids. The germline V gene encodes CDR1 GTSNPN and CDR2 SVGIG (reference sequence). The CDR3 nucleotides are TGTGCCTGCCGGGACACTGAAGCTTTCTTT. Protein product: CACRDTEAFF.

The gene calls are TRBV18 and TRBJ1-6; possibly TRBD1 for D (5 bases). The CDR3 sequence is 14 residues long. CDR1 and CDR2 from the germline V gene are KGHSH and LQKENI. V lost 2 bases and J 6 bases, leaving 8 bases between the germline ends. The CDR3 bases are TGTGCCAGCTCACCATCTGACAGTAATTCACCCCTCCACTTT. It codes for CASSPSDSNSPLHF.

The gene calls are TRBV2 and TRBJ1-3, with TRBD1 matching 10 bases. CDR3 length: 15 amino acids. The trim removed 10 bases at V and 4 bases at J, leaving 10 bases unmatched. Germline CDR1 reads SNHLY; CDR2 reads FYNNEI. The DNA for the CDR3 is TGTGCCATCGGCGGGACAGGGGTGCCCGGAAACACCATATATTTT. It encodes CAIGGTGVPGNTIYF.

J is TRBJ2-7 and V is TRBV5-6, with 7 nucleotides matching TRBD1. Germline CDR1 and CDR2: SGHDT and YYEEEE. The CDR3 loop spans 16 amino acids. Losses at the gene ends were 0 bases for V and 2 bases for J; bases not matched to a gene: 8. CDR3 in amino acids: CASSLGPGTAPYEQYF. The CDR3 coding sequence is TGTGCCAGCAGCTTGGGCCCCGGGACAGCCCCCTACGAGCAGTACTTC.

The chain combines TRBV7-2 with TRBJ1-4; D is ambiguous. V lost 6 bases, J lost 7 bases, and 12 bases lay in between. This CDR3 spans 13 amino acids. Germline loops: CDR1 SGHTA, CDR2 FQGNSA. CDR3 nucleotide sequence: TGTGCCAGCAGTTATAGCGGCCGTGAAAAACTGTTTTTT. Translated, it gives CASSYSGREKLFF.

The CDR3 reads CASSRSGTEGEKLFF. In DNA, the CDR3 is TGTGCCAGCTCTCGTAGCGGGACAGAGGGCGAAAAACTGTTTTTT. The chain has TRBV18 and TRBJ1-4, with 7 bases fitting TRBD1. CDR1 is KGHSH, CDR2 LQKENI, per germline. V trimming: 6 bases; J trimming: 8 bases; junction bases outside the gene matches: 12. The CDR3 runs to 15 residues. The full variable domain, with the rest looked up from reference TRBV18 and TRBJ1-4, is NAGVMQNPRHLVRRRGQEARLRCSPMKGHSHVYWYRQLPEEGLKFMVYLQKENIIDESGMPKERFSAEFPKEGPSILRIQQVVRGDSAAYFCASSRSGTEGEKLFFGSGTQLSVL.

DNA of the CDR3: TGTGCCACCAGTGATTTTAAAGGGGGCCAAGAGACCCAGTACTTC. Protein: CATSDFKGGQETQYF. The chain combines TRBV24-1 with TRBJ2-5, with D perhaps TRBD1 (6 bases). Germline CDR1 and CDR2: KGHDR and SFDVKD. V was shortened by 1 base and J by 1 base, with 9 bases between the two germline ends. The CDR3 sequence is 15 residues long.

This rearrangement joins TRBV2 to TRBJ1-2; 7 bases fit TRBD1. V gave up 6 bases and J gave up 0 bases; unmatched junction bases: 4. Germline CDR1 and CDR2: SNHLY and FYNNEI. The CDR3 extends over 14 amino acids. The CDR3 reads CASRRDRTNYGYTF. Written as DNA, the CDR3 is TGTGCCAGCAGGCGGGACAGAACTAACTATGGCTACACCTTC.

The rearrangement joins TRBV5-4 to TRBJ1-2; the D gene is possibly TRBD1 (6 bases). The ends were cut back, 4 bases at V and 4 bases at J, with 17 bases in the middle. The CDR3 totals 15 residues. Looked up from germline, CDR1 is SGHNT and CDR2 is YYREEE (reference sequence). Written as DNA, the CDR3 is TGTGCCAGCAGCCCCAATAGGGGGGGCTCCTATGGCTACACCTTC. Its protein is CASSPNRGGSYGYTF. Variable domain in full (rest from reference TRBV5-4 and TRBJ1-2): ETGVTQSPTHLIKTRGQQVTLRCSSQSGHNTVSWYQQALGQGPQFIFQYYREEENGRGNFPPRFSGLQFPNYSSELNVNALELDDSALYLCASSPNRGGSYGYTFGSGTRLTVV.

J is TRBJ2-7 and V is TRBV5-5; TRBD1 matches 10 bases. V shed 2 bases, J shed 2 bases, and the junction held 7 bases outside the gene matches. Germline V gives CDR1 SGHKS, CDR2 YYEKEE (reference sequence). The CDR3 contains 16 residues. In DNA form, the CDR3 reads TGTGCCAGCAGCTTCGGCTGGACAGGGGGTCCCTACGAGCAGTACTTC. It codes for CASSFGWTGGPYEQYF.

As to this clone: In the same sample, other DNA sequences code for this CDR3. V gene TRBV3-1 (or the pseudogene TRBV3-2) combines with J gene TRBJ1-2; D not resolved. Trimming cost V 4 bases and J 5 bases, with 5 bases left between them. The germline V gene encodes CDR1 LGHDT and CDR2 YNNKEL (reference sequence). The CDR3 consists of 11 residues. CDR3 DNA sequence: TGTGCCAGCAGCCGCGGGTATGGCTACACCTTC. Protein product: CASSRGYGYTF.

The chain is built from TRBV7-2 and TRBJ2-3, with 8 bases fitting TRBD2. The J segment lost 3 bases and the V segment lost 2 bases, leaving 7 bases of the junction unmatched. This CDR3 comprises 16 residues. The V gene's germline CDR1 is SGHTA and CDR2 FQGNSA. Written as DNA, the CDR3 is TGTGCCAGCAGCTTACGCTTCGGGGGGGCGACAGATACGCAGTATTTT. Residues: CASSLRFGGATDTQYF.

A single count supports this clone. The chain carries TRBV12-5 and TRBJ1-1, with D perhaps matching TRBD1 (5 bases). This CDR3 region has 15 residues. Germline V CDR1 and CDR2: LGHNT, FRNRAP. Trimming removed 6 bases from V and 10 bases from J, with 24 bases in between. The chain's CDR3 is CASGEEQAASRPAFF. CDR3 nucleotide sequence: TGTGCTAGTGGAGAGGAACAGGCCGCGTCTCGACCAGCTTTCTTT.

This clone came up a few times. V gene TRBV6-5 combines with J gene TRBJ2-7; tentatively, D is TRBD1 (5 bases). Trimming removed 4 bases from V and 3 bases from J, with 13 bases in between. The CDR3 spans 14 residues. Germline V CDR1 and CDR2: MNHEY, SVGAGI. The CDR3 loop is CASSSPTDNYEQYF. In DNA, the CDR3 is TGTGCCAGCAGTTCCCCGACAGACAACTACGAGCAGTACTTC.

The rearrangement uses TRBV18 and TRBJ1-2, with D perhaps matching TRBD1 (5 bases). The CDR3 covers 14 residues. Germline-derived CDR1 and CDR2 are KGHSH and LQKENI. V was clipped by 4 bases and J by 7 bases, with 16 bases between them. This chain's CDR3 is CASSLSTQGLGYTF. The CDR3 DNA follows: TGTGCCAGCTCACTCTCGACCCAGGGTCTTGGCTACACCTTC. Full variable domain (missing parts from reference TRBV18 and TRBJ1-2): NAGVMQNPRHLVRRRGQEARLRCSPMKGHSHVYWYRQLPEEGLKFMVYLQKENIIDESGMPKERFSAEFPKEGPSILRIQQVVRGDSAAYFCASSLSTQGLGYTFGSGTRLTVV.

This clone occurred once. The chain links TRBV18 to TRBJ1-4; 10 positions agree with TRBD1. V shed 11 bases, J shed 0 bases, and the junction held 3 bases outside the gene matches. The CDR3 is 14 amino acids. From germline, CDR1 is KGHSH and CDR2 LQKENI. As DNA, the CDR3 is TGTGCCGGCGGACAGGGGGCAACTAATGAAAAACTGTTTTTT. It encodes CAGGQGATNEKLFF. Looking up the rest from reference TRBV18 and TRBJ1-4 gives the full variable domain: NAGVMQNPRHLVRRRGQEARLRCSPMKGHSHVYWYRQLPEEGLKFMVYLQKENIIDESGMPKERFSAEFPKEGPSILRIQQVVRGDSAAYFCAGGQGATNEKLFFGSGTQLSVL.

Note on this clone: An end of the junction does not agree with germline; a read error may underlie this. This rearrangement joins TRBV15 to TRBJ2-7; TRBD1 matches 7 bases. CDR1 is LNHNV and CDR2 is YYDKDF in the germline V gene (reference sequence). There are 16 residues in the CDR3. Written as DNA, the CDR3 is TGTGCCACCACCAGAGACAGGGCAGAGATTACCTACGAGCAGTACTTC. Translated, it gives CATTRDRAEITYEQYF.

This chain joins TRBV9 and TRBJ2-3, with a possible D match to TRBD2 (5 bases). Trimming took off 1 base at V and 0 bases at J, with 12 bases between the two ends. The CDR3 totals 16 residues. Germline V gene lookup returns CDR1 SGDLS and CDR2 YYNGEE. The DNA of the CDR3 is TGTGCCAGCAGCGTAAAAGCGGTTCCTAGCACAGATACGCAGTATTTT. Translated, it gives CASSVKAVPSTDTQYF.